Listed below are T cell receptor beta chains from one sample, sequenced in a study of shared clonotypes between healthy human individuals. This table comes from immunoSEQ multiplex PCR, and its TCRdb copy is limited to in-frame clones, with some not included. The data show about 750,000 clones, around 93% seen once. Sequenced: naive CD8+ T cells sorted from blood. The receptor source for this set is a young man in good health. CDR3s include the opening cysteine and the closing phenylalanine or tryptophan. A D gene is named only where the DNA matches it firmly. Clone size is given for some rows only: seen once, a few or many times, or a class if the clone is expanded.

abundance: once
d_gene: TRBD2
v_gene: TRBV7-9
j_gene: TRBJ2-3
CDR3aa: CASSSSSGDTDTQYF
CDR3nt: TGTGCCAGCAGCTCCTCTAGCGGGGACACAGATACGCAGTATTTT

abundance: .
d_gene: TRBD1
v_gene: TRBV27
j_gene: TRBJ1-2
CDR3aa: CASSISGQGDYGYTF
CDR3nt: TGTGCCAGCAGTATCTCGGGACAGGGCGACTATGGCTACACCTTC

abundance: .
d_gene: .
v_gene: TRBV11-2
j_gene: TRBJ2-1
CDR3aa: CASSLDPYDRYDEQFF
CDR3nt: TGTGCCAGCAGCTTAGATCCGTACGACAGGTACGATGAGCAGTTCTTC

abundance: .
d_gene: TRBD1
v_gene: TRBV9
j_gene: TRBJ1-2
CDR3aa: CASSVDRVGGYTF
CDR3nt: TGTGCCAGCAGCGTCGACAGGGTTGGTGGCTACACCTTC

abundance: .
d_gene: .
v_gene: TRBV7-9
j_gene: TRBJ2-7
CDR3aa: CASSPPSSYEQYF
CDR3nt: TGTGCCAGCAGCCCCCCCAGCTCCTACGAGCAGTACTTC

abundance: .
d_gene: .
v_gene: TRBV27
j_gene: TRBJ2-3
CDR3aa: CASSPARGLNTDTQYF
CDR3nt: TGTGCCAGCAGTCCCGCCCGGGGGCTTAACACAGATACGCAGTATTTT

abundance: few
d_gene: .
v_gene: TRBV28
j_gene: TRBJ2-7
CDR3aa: CASSLVQTPHEQYF
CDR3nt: TGTGCCAGCAGTTTAGTACAAACCCCCCACGAGCAGTACTTC

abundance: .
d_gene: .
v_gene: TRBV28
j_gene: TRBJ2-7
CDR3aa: CASTPRSPQTLYEQYF
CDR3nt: TGTGCCAGCACCCCGAGGAGTCCCCAGACCCTCTACGAGCAGTACTTC

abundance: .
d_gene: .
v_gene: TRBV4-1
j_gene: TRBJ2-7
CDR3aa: CASSQNPASRDEQYF
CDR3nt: TGCGCCAGCAGCCAAAATCCAGCTTCCAGGGACGAGCAGTACTTC

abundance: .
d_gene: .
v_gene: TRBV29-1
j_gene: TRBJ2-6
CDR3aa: CSVDFGTGANVLTF
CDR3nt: TGCAGCGTTGATTTCGGGACAGGGGCCAACGTCCTGACTTTC

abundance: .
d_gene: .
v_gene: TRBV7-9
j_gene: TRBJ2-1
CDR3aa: CASSESLGENEQFF
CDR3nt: TGTGCCAGCAGCGAGAGCTTGGGCGAAAATGAGCAGTTCTTC

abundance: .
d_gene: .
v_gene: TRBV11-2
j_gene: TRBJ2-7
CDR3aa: CASSFFLDYEQYF
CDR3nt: TGTGCCAGCAGCTTCTTCCTGGACTACGAGCAGTACTTC

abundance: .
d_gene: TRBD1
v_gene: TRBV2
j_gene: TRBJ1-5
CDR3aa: CASSELSREGQGNQPQHF
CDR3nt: TGTGCCAGCAGTGAATTAAGTCGGGAAGGACAGGGGAATCAGCCCCAGCATTTT

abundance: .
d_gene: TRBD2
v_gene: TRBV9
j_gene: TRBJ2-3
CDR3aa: CASSVVSSGITDTQYF
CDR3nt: TGTGCCAGCAGCGTAGTGTCTAGCGGAATCACAGATACGCAGTATTTT

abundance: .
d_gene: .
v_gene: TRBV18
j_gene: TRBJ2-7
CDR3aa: CASSPPGDEQYF
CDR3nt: TGTGCCAGCTCACCGCCCGGCGACGAGCAGTACTTC

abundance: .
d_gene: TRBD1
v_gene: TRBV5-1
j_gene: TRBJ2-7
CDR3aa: CASSQTRGLYEQYF
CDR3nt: TGCGCCAGCAGCCAGACCAGGGGGCTATACGAGCAGTACTTC

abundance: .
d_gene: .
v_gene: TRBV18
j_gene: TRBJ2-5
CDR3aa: CASSPTFVNTPGSQGTQYF
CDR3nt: TGTGCCAGCTCACCAACTTTCGTTAACACGCCAGGGTCACAAGGGACCCAGTACTTC

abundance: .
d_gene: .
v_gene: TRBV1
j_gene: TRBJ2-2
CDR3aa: CTSSQDLTGRNTGELFF
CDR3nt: TGCACCAGCAGCCAAGATCTGACAGGCAGAAACACCGGGGAGCTGTTTTTT